Below are 20 T cell receptor beta chains sequenced from a single sample in a study of control samples from healthy donors and cancer patients. Measured with immunoSEQ multiplex PCR; TCRdb has only the in-frame clones, and not every one. The table lists about 60,000 clones, 90% of them singletons. The sample comprised PBMCs. These receptors were collected from a woman between 50 and 59 years old with colorectal cancer.

The chain combines TRBV5-1 with TRBJ2-2, with 7 bases matching TRBD2. V shed 1 base and J 1 base; nucleotides not matched to a gene: 1. The CDR3 is 15 amino acids. Germline CDR1 reads SGHRS; CDR2 reads YFSETQ. The CDR3 is CASSLQRENTGELFF. CDR3 nucleotide sequence: TGCGCCAGCAGCTTGCAGCGGGAGAACACCGGGGAGCTGTTTTTT.

The gene calls are TRBV5-4 and TRBJ2-7, with 7 bases lining up with TRBD1. The CDR3 has 13 residues. Trimming at V came to 5 bases and at J to 3 bases, leaving 5 bases not matched to a gene. CDR1 and CDR2 (germline): SGHNT, YYREEE (reference sequence). The CDR3 nucleotides are TGTGCCAGCAGTCGGGACAGATTCTACGAGCAGTACTTC. It yields the protein CASSRDRFYEQYF.

CDR3 in DNA: TGTGCCTGGACTATTTTCGGGGGTGCTGAAGCTTTCTTT. The encoded protein is CAWTIFGGAEAFF. V usage is TRBV30 and J usage is TRBJ1-1; tentatively, D is TRBD1 (5 bases). CDR1 and CDR2 from the germline V gene are GTSNPN and SVGIG (reference sequence). V was cut by 4 bases and J by 6 bases, with 15 bases left in between. The CDR3 consists of 13 residues.

The genes are TRBV5-1 and TRBJ1-3; 7 nucleotides agree with TRBD1. CDR1 is SGHRS and CDR2 is YFSETQ in the germline V gene. V shed 5 bases and J 0 bases; nucleotides not matched to a gene: 8. The CDR3 covers 16 residues. Written as DNA, the CDR3 is TGCGCCAGCAGTTCTACAGGGGTCAGCTCTGGAAACACCATATATTTT. It translates to CASSSTGVSSGNTIYF.

V usage is TRBV28 and J usage is TRBJ1-4; D is unclear. The CDR3 covers 14 residues. Germline V gene lookup returns CDR1 MDHEN and CDR2 SYDVKM. V lost 6 bases, J lost 3 bases, and 11 bases lay in between. CDR3 amino acids: CASREGRANEKLFF. CDR3 in DNA: TGTGCCAGCAGGGAGGGTAGAGCTAATGAAAAACTGTTTTTT.

The chain has TRBV5-6 and TRBJ1-4, with D tentatively TRBD1 (5 bases). The CDR3 consists of 16 residues. Germline CDR1 reads SGHDT; CDR2 reads YYEEEE. V was cut by 3 bases and J by 3 bases, with 15 bases left in between. The CDR3 here is CASSSGGRGANEKLFF. The CDR3, as DNA: TGTGCCAGCAGCTCCGGGGGGAGAGGGGCTAATGAAAAACTGTTTTTT.

The rearrangement uses TRBV30 and TRBJ1-5; 8 positions match TRBD1. There are 14 residues in the CDR3. V lost 5 bases and J lost 4; bases outside the gene matches: 7. Germline CDR1 GTSNPN, CDR2 SVGIG (reference sequence). CDR3 protein: CAWADRVNNQPQHF. The CDR3 nucleotides are TGTGCCTGGGCGGACAGGGTGAATAATCAGCCCCAGCATTTT.

V and J are TRBV6-1 and TRBJ1-1; D gene ambiguous. The CDR3 has 15 residues. Deletions cut 1 base from V and 5 bases from J, with 14 bases between. Germline V CDR1 and CDR2: MNHNS, SASEGT. The CDR3 DNA sequence: TGTGCCAGCAGTGAAGGGAAATGGGTGAGGACTGAAGCTTTCTTT. This encodes CASSEGKWVRTEAFF.

The gene calls are TRBV3-1 (or the pseudogene TRBV3-2) and TRBJ1-5; D remains ambiguous. This CDR3 has 16 residues. The V gene lost 1 base and the J gene lost 4 bases, with 14 bases spanning the gap. Germline V gene lookup returns CDR1 LGHDT and CDR2 YNNKEL (reference sequence). The CDR3 protein is CASSQVPGLENQPQHF. CDR3 in DNA: TGTGCCAGCAGCCAAGTCCCGGGCCTAGAAAATCAGCCCCAGCATTTT.

In its sample, this clone was seen a few times. The chain joins TRBV4-2 to TRBJ1-5, with 7 bases that match TRBD1. Germline V lookup: CDR1 LGHNA, CDR2 YNFKEQ. The V and J ends lost 0 bases and 5 bases, in that order; junction bases with no gene match: 4. The CDR3 length is 15 residues. The CDR3 bases are TGTGCCAGCAGCCAAGACGACAGGGAGGATCAGCCCCAGCATTTT. This translates into CASSQDDREDQPQHF.

The genes are TRBV11-3 and TRBJ2-2; D possibly corresponds to TRBD2 (6 bases). In germline, CDR1 is SGHNT, CDR2 YENEEA. There are 17 residues in the CDR3. The ends were cut back, 5 bases at V and 4 bases at J, with 20 bases in the middle. CDR3 DNA: TGTGCCAGCAGCCAGGCGGGCCGATCCGGGGGCACCGGGGAGCTGTTTTTT. Its translation is CASSQAGRSGGTGELFF.

The chain combines TRBV20-1 with TRBJ2-7; 11 bases map to TRBD1. The CDR3 extends over 15 amino acids. Germline V gives CDR1 DFQATT, CDR2 SNEGSKA (reference sequence). Trimming took 3 bases from V and 5 from J; bases not matched to a gene: 9. The CDR3 DNA is TGCAGTGCTAGTCAACCCCGGGACAGGGGGGACGAGCAGTACTTC. This encodes CSASQPRDRGDEQYF.

The table lists this clone with a few counts. This chain connects TRBV6-5 to TRBJ2-7; the match to TRBD1 covers 9 bases. The junction had 6 bases not matched to a gene; V was cut back by 6 bases and J by 3 bases. The CDR3 is made up of 14 amino acids. CDR1 is MNHEY, CDR2 SVGAGI, per germline. The CDR3 DNA reads as TGTGCCAGCAGGGCGAGGGGACAGGGCTACGAGCAGTACTTC. Its translation is CASRARGQGYEQYF.

This chain uses TRBV30 with TRBJ1-1; no firm D call. Trimming shortened V by 4 bases and J by 1 base, and 7 bases separated the two germline ends. The CDR3 has 12 residues. Germline CDR1 and CDR2: GTSNPN and SVGIG (reference sequence). This CDR3 reads CAWTIRNTEAFF. The CDR3 DNA reads as TGTGCCTGGACTATAAGGAACACTGAAGCTTTCTTT.

The rearrangement joins TRBV6-2 or TRBV6-3 to TRBJ2-3; a weak D match, TRBD2 (6 bases). CDR1 is MNHEY, CDR2 SVGEGT, per germline. V shed 5 bases and J shed 2 bases, with 17 bases lying between them. The CDR3 runs 16 residues. CDR3 residues: CASSLRTGGSTDTQYF. In DNA, the CDR3 is TGTGCCAGCAGTCTCCGGACTGGGGGGTCCACAGATACGCAGTATTTT.

This clone was seen a single time. This rearrangement joins TRBV27 to TRBJ1-1; 7 nucleotides match TRBD1. The length of the CDR3 is 14 residues. V trimming: 5 bases; J trimming: 0 bases; junction bases outside the gene matches: 3. From germline, CDR1 is MNHEY and CDR2 SMNVEV (reference sequence). The CDR3 region is CASSPTGLNTEAFF. The CDR3 DNA follows: TGTGCCAGCAGTCCGACAGGGTTGAACACTGAAGCTTTCTTT.

V gene TRBV2 combines with J gene TRBJ2-3, with 8 positions matching TRBD1. Trimming cost V 10 bases and J 0 bases; bases outside gene matches: 12. The CDR3 totals 16 residues. CDR1 and CDR2 from the germline V gene are SNHLY and FYNNEI. The CDR3 DNA follows: TGTGCCATCAAGCAGGGGGCAACGGCTAGCACAGATACGCAGTATTTT. It translates to CAIKQGATASTDTQYF.

The V gene is TRBV14, the J gene TRBJ2-2; TRBD2 might be the D (5 bases). The CDR3 contains 15 residues. V was trimmed by 2 bases and J by 5 bases, leaving 12 bases between them. Germline CDR1 is SGHDN and CDR2 is FVKESK. The CDR3 region is CASSQSSGWTGELFF. As DNA, the CDR3 is TGTGCCAGCAGCCAAAGCTCGGGGTGGACCGGGGAGCTGTTTTTT.

V and J are TRBV28 and TRBJ1-5, with D tentatively TRBD1 (5 bases). The CDR3 totals 15 residues. Germline CDR1 and CDR2: MDHEN and SYDVKM. Trimming shortened V by 3 bases and J by 2 bases, and 11 bases separated the two germline ends. Here the CDR3 DNA reads TGTGCCAGCAGTTTGTCGGGCAGGGGCAATCAGCCCCAGCATTTT. Amino acids: CASSLSGRGNQPQHF.

The J gene is TRBJ1-6, the V gene TRBV5-1; D gene unclear. There are 15 residues in the CDR3. Per the germline V gene, CDR1 is SGHRS and CDR2 is YFSETQ. V lost 5 bases and J 8 bases, leaving 17 bases between the germline ends. In DNA, the CDR3 is TGCGCCAGCAGGTCGGGGAGTGGAATCGATTCACCCCTCCACTTT. It specifies CASRSGSGIDSPLHF.